The rows below give T cell receptor beta chains drawn from one sample of a study of breast tumors, draining lymph nodes, adjacent tissues. One entry per CDR3 protein, called by TCRdb with MiXCR from the multiplex PCR reads. The sample gives roughly 220,000 distinct CDR3 sequences, less than 45% of which show up once; approximately 3.3% is in the top ten. Specimen: axillary lymph node tissue. The source of these receptors is a female donor with breast cancer. Some clones in this sample may be carry-over from other donors' samples. Both conserved end residues are part of each CDR3. The order of the fields is V gene, CDR3 length, D gene, clone size, J gene, CDR3 DNA, CDR3 protein. The D gene is left open where the match is weak. A clone size is listed for some rows: how often the clone was seen (once, few, many), or a class if it is expanded.

v_call: TRBV11-2
cdr3_length: 19
d_call: NA
clone_size: NA
j_call: TRBJ2-5
cdr3_nt: TGTGCCAGCAGCTTTAGCAGCCCCCCGGCGCCTCTAGCGCAAGAGACCCAGTACTTC
cdr3_aa: CASSFSSPPAPLAQETQYF

v_call: TRBV20-1
cdr3_length: 11
d_call: NA
clone_size: NA
j_call: TRBJ1-6
cdr3_nt: TGCAGTGCTAGAGATGGGGTACCTCTCCACTTT
cdr3_aa: CSARDGVPLHF

v_call: TRBV7-9
cdr3_length: 19
d_call: NA
clone_size: NA
j_call: TRBJ1-6
cdr3_nt: TGTGCCAGCAGCTCGTCCTGGGTGAACACCGGGGAAGATAATTCACCCCTCCACTTT
cdr3_aa: CASSSSWVNTGEDNSPLHF

v_call: TRBV20-1
cdr3_length: 12
d_call: TRBD1
clone_size: many
j_call: TRBJ1-5
cdr3_nt: TGCAGTGCTACACAGGGGGATCAGCCCCAGCATTTT
cdr3_aa: CSATQGDQPQHF

v_call: TRBV18
cdr3_length: 14
d_call: NA
clone_size: many
j_call: TRBJ1-4
cdr3_nt: TGTGCCAGCTCAACGGGGGGGAAGGAAGAAAAACTGTTTTTT
cdr3_aa: CASSTGGKEEKLFF

v_call: TRBV6-2/TRBV6-3
cdr3_length: 13
d_call: TRBD2
clone_size: few
j_call: TRBJ2-7
cdr3_nt: TGTGCCAGCGATGACCAAGCGGGGACCAAGCAGTACTTC
cdr3_aa: CASDDQAGTKQYF

v_call: TRBV15
cdr3_length: 13
d_call: NA
clone_size: many
j_call: TRBJ2-1
cdr3_nt: TGTGCCACCAGCAGGGGAAGCGCGGGTGAGCAGTTCTTC
cdr3_aa: CATSRGSAGEQFF

v_call: TRBV12-3/TRBV12-4
cdr3_length: 12
d_call: NA
clone_size: many
j_call: TRBJ1-4
cdr3_nt: TGTGCCAGCAGCTCACGAGAGGAAAAACTGTTTTTT
cdr3_aa: CASSSREEKLFF

v_call: TRBV20-1
cdr3_length: 14
d_call: NA
clone_size: many
j_call: TRBJ2-7
cdr3_nt: TGCAGTGCGCAGCAGGCGGGTGGGGCCTACGAGCAGTACTTC
cdr3_aa: CSAQQAGGAYEQYF

v_call: TRBV5-1
cdr3_length: 15
d_call: NA
clone_size: NA
j_call: TRBJ2-5
cdr3_nt: TGCGCCAGCAGACAAACAACCCGGGGGCAAGAGACCCAGTACTTC
cdr3_aa: CASRQTTRGQETQYF

v_call: TRBV7-9
cdr3_length: 17
d_call: NA
clone_size: NA
j_call: TRBJ1-6
cdr3_nt: TGTGCCAGCAGCTTCGCGTTCCCGGACAGCGGTAATTCACCCCTCCACTTT
cdr3_aa: CASSFAFPDSGNSPLHF

v_call: TRBV11-2
cdr3_length: 15
d_call: TRBD1
clone_size: few
j_call: TRBJ2-2
cdr3_nt: TGTGCCAGCAGCCTTGGACAGGGGTCTACCGGGGAGCTGTTTTTT
cdr3_aa: CASSLGQGSTGELFF

v_call: TRBV2
cdr3_length: 13
d_call: NA
clone_size: NA
j_call: TRBJ1-1
cdr3_nt: TGTGCCAGCAGTGAATCCAGCGCGGGTACGGCTTTCTTT
cdr3_aa: CASSESSAGTAFF

v_call: TRBV7-2
cdr3_length: 15
d_call: TRBD1
clone_size: few
j_call: TRBJ1-1
cdr3_nt: TGTGCCAGCAGCCTAGGACAGGGTCAGATCACTGAAGCTTTCTTT
cdr3_aa: CASSLGQGQITEAFF

v_call: TRBV19
cdr3_length: 14
d_call: NA
clone_size: many
j_call: TRBJ1-5
cdr3_nt: TGTGCCAGTAGTATAGACGAGGACATCCCGCCCCAGCATTTT
cdr3_aa: CASSIDEDIPPQHF

v_call: TRBV27
cdr3_length: 13
d_call: TRBD1
clone_size: NA
j_call: TRBJ2-3
cdr3_nt: TGTGCCAGTTGCCGGGACAGGGCAGATACGCAGTATTTT
cdr3_aa: CASCRDRADTQYF

v_call: TRBV20-1
cdr3_length: 18
d_call: TRBD1
clone_size: once
j_call: TRBJ1-4
cdr3_nt: TGCAGTGCTGAGGGACTAGCGGGACAGGGACCCTCGGGTGGGGAACTGTTTTTT
cdr3_aa: CSAEGLAGQGPSGGELFF

v_call: TRBV7-2
cdr3_length: 13
d_call: NA
clone_size: NA
j_call: TRBJ2-6
cdr3_nt: TGTGCCAGCAGCTTAACGGGGTGGAACGTCCTGACTTTC
cdr3_aa: CASSLTGWNVLTF

v_call: TRBV10-3
cdr3_length: 14
d_call: TRBD1
clone_size: many
j_call: TRBJ2-7
cdr3_nt: TGTGCCATCAGTCGACAGGGAACTGGCTACGAGCAGTACTTC
cdr3_aa: CAISRQGTGYEQYF

v_call: TRBV11-3
cdr3_length: 13
d_call: NA
clone_size: many
j_call: TRBJ2-1
cdr3_nt: TGTGCCAGCAGCCTAACGAGCGGTAATGAGCAGTTCTTC
cdr3_aa: CASSLTSGNEQFF

v_call: TRBV29-1
cdr3_length: 14
d_call: TRBD1
clone_size: many
j_call: TRBJ2-1
cdr3_nt: TGCAGCGTCGTTGACAGGGGTTCCTACAATGAGCAGTTCTTC
cdr3_aa: CSVVDRGSYNEQFF

v_call: TRBV27
cdr3_length: 15
d_call: NA
clone_size: NA
j_call: TRBJ2-7
cdr3_nt: TGTGCCAGCAGAGCGGGGACAGGTATCTCCTACGAGCAGTACTTC
cdr3_aa: CASRAGTGISYEQYF

v_call: TRBV24-1
cdr3_length: 16
d_call: TRBD2
clone_size: many
j_call: TRBJ2-3
cdr3_nt: TGTGCCACCAGTGATCCTGGACTAGCGGAAAAAAGGACGCAGTATTTT
cdr3_aa: CATSDPGLAEKRTQYF

v_call: TRBV19
cdr3_length: 13
d_call: NA
clone_size: few
j_call: TRBJ1-1
cdr3_nt: TGTGCCAGTAAGAGTGGGGGGTGGACTGAAGCTTTCTTT
cdr3_aa: CASKSGGWTEAFF

v_call: TRBV7-6
cdr3_length: 13
d_call: NA
clone_size: many
j_call: TRBJ1-2
cdr3_nt: TGTGCCAGCAGCCCCGGCGGTGTGGCTGGCTACACCTTC
cdr3_aa: CASSPGGVAGYTF

v_call: TRBV12-3/TRBV12-4
cdr3_length: 13
d_call: NA
clone_size: many
j_call: TRBJ2-2
cdr3_nt: TGTGCCAGCAGCCCCGGACAGCTCGGGGAGCTGTTTTTT
cdr3_aa: CASSPGQLGELFF

v_call: TRBV4-2
cdr3_length: 15
d_call: TRBD2
clone_size: many
j_call: TRBJ2-3
cdr3_nt: TGTGCCAGCAGCCAACCGAGCGGGGGGGCTGATACGCAGTATTTT
cdr3_aa: CASSQPSGGADTQYF

v_call: TRBV7-2
cdr3_length: 15
d_call: TRBD1
clone_size: NA
j_call: TRBJ2-5
cdr3_nt: TGTGCCAGCAGCCCGGACAGGGGGCGCGGAGAGACCCAGTACTTC
cdr3_aa: CASSPDRGRGETQYF

v_call: TRBV5-1
cdr3_length: 16
d_call: TRBD2
clone_size: NA
j_call: TRBJ2-7
cdr3_nt: TGCGCCAGCAGCTTGGAGGCGGGAGGGTACTCCTGCGAGCAGTACTTC
cdr3_aa: CASSLEAGGYSCEQYF

v_call: TRBV5-1
cdr3_length: 13
d_call: NA
clone_size: once
j_call: TRBJ2-7
cdr3_nt: TGTGCCAGCAGTCAGGGACATTTGGGCGAGCAGTACTTC
cdr3_aa: CASSQGHLGEQYF

v_call: TRBV18
cdr3_length: 16
d_call: TRBD2
clone_size: few
j_call: TRBJ2-5
cdr3_nt: TGTGCCAGCTCATCCTTAGCGGGGGGGCCACAAGGGACCCAGTACTTC
cdr3_aa: CASSSLAGGPQGTQYF

v_call: TRBV15
cdr3_length: 13
d_call: NA
clone_size: NA
j_call: TRBJ1-5
cdr3_nt: TGTGCCACCAGCAACCAGGGTACACAGCCCCAGCATTTT
cdr3_aa: CATSNQGTQPQHF

v_call: TRBV12-3/TRBV12-4
cdr3_length: 15
d_call: TRBD1
clone_size: NA
j_call: TRBJ2-2
cdr3_nt: TGTGCCAACCACCCGGGACAGATGAGCACCGGGGAGCTGTTTTTT
cdr3_aa: CANHPGQMSTGELFF

v_call: TRBV6-4
cdr3_length: 14
d_call: NA
clone_size: NA
j_call: TRBJ2-1
cdr3_nt: TGTGCCAGCAGTATTCACCCCCTAGCTGGTGAGCAGTTCTTC
cdr3_aa: CASSIHPLAGEQFF

v_call: TRBV7-3
cdr3_length: 16
d_call: TRBD1
clone_size: NA
j_call: TRBJ1-5
cdr3_nt: TGTGCCAGCAGCTTAACCGGGACAGGGGATAATCAGCCCCAGCATTTT
cdr3_aa: CASSLTGTGDNQPQHF

v_call: TRBV10-2
cdr3_length: 16
d_call: NA
clone_size: many
j_call: TRBJ1-3
cdr3_nt: TGCGCCAGCAGTGACGGGGTTTCAATCTCTGGAAACACCATATATTTT
cdr3_aa: CASSDGVSISGNTIYF

v_call: TRBV5-4
cdr3_length: 15
d_call: TRBD2
clone_size: few
j_call: TRBJ2-1
cdr3_nt: TGTGCCAGCAGCTTGGCGAGCGGGGGGTACAATGAGCAGTTCTTC
cdr3_aa: CASSLASGGYNEQFF

v_call: TRBV28
cdr3_length: 16
d_call: TRBD2
clone_size: few
j_call: TRBJ2-3
cdr3_nt: TGTGCCAGCAGTTCCCCCTCTAGCGGGAGCACAGATACGCAGTATTTT
cdr3_aa: CASSSPSSGSTDTQYF

v_call: TRBV6-6
cdr3_length: 14
d_call: NA
clone_size: many
j_call: TRBJ1-5
cdr3_nt: TGTGCCAGCAGTCCACAATATAGCAATCAGCCCCAGCATTTT
cdr3_aa: CASSPQYSNQPQHF

v_call: TRBV28
cdr3_length: 15
d_call: NA
clone_size: NA
j_call: TRBJ2-7
cdr3_nt: TGTGCCAGCAACTCCCTGGGGGGGGCCTCCTACGAGCAGTACTTC
cdr3_aa: CASNSLGGASYEQYF

v_call: TRBV9
cdr3_length: 16
d_call: NA
clone_size: many
j_call: TRBJ1-6
cdr3_nt: TGTGCCAGCAGCGTAGGACAGAGCTCCTATAATTCACCCCTCCACTTT
cdr3_aa: CASSVGQSSYNSPLHF

v_call: TRBV19
cdr3_length: 15
d_call: NA
clone_size: once
j_call: TRBJ1-6
cdr3_nt: TGTGCCAGTAGTGTCGGGGCGGACTTAGATTCACCCCTCCACTTT
cdr3_aa: CASSVGADLDSPLHF

v_call: TRBV5-1
cdr3_length: 14
d_call: NA
clone_size: few
j_call: TRBJ2-5
cdr3_nt: TGCGCCAGCAGCTTGGGTGGGACGAGGGAGACCCAGTACTTC
cdr3_aa: CASSLGGTRETQYF

v_call: TRBV12-3/TRBV12-4
cdr3_length: 19
d_call: TRBD2
clone_size: NA
j_call: TRBJ2-2
cdr3_nt: TGTGCCAGCAGTTTCGCGCGGCTAGCGGGGGGGCTTAACACCGGGGAGCTGTTTTTT
cdr3_aa: CASSFARLAGGLNTGELFF

v_call: TRBV20-1
cdr3_length: 14
d_call: NA
clone_size: many
j_call: TRBJ2-3
cdr3_nt: TGCAGTGCTAGAACCACAGGAGTTACAGATACGCAGTATTTT
cdr3_aa: CSARTTGVTDTQYF

v_call: TRBV30
cdr3_length: 18
d_call: TRBD1
clone_size: NA
j_call: TRBJ2-2
cdr3_nt: TGTGCCTGGAGTGTACGAATCGGGACAGGGATGAACACCGGGGAGCTGTTTTTT
cdr3_aa: CAWSVRIGTGMNTGELFF

v_call: TRBV20-1
cdr3_length: 14
d_call: NA
clone_size: many
j_call: TRBJ2-7
cdr3_nt: TGCAGTGCTAGAGCTGGCACCTACTCTAGGGAGCAGTACTTC
cdr3_aa: CSARAGTYSREQYF

v_call: TRBV6-1
cdr3_length: 14
d_call: NA
clone_size: many
j_call: TRBJ1-4
cdr3_nt: TGTGCCAGCAGTGGATCCGGGACGGCGGGAAAACTGTTTTTT
cdr3_aa: CASSGSGTAGKLFF

v_call: TRBV5-5
cdr3_length: 15
d_call: NA
clone_size: NA
j_call: TRBJ2-7
cdr3_nt: TGTGCCAGCAGCTTGGCGAGGGGCAGGCGCCTGGAGCAGTACTTC
cdr3_aa: CASSLARGRRLEQYF